This T cell receptor (beta chain) appears in the sequencing data of a study of blood T cell repertoires in COVID-19. About the study: Nucleic acid was either cDNA or gDNA, and it came from T cells, B-cell-depleted T cells, or PBMCs.

Under the authors' procedure: From reference gene primer amplification, estimates of nucleated cell counts were derived. The protocol was immunoSEQ multiplex PCR, while the TCRdb copy is restricted to in-frame clones and leaves out a portion. V and J calls and clone size are those listed in that table; D and trimming were worked out from the DNA. The table includes 75,000 to 95,000 clones, 80% to 90% detected once. Germline loops: CDR1 MDHEN, CDR2 SYDVKM. This CDR3 comprises 15 residues. Trimming shortened V by 7 bases and J by 5 bases, and 21 bases separated the two germline ends. The sequencing sample was made of peripheral blood. The J gene is TRBJ2-7, the V gene TRBV28; no firm D call. This clonotype originated in a man aged 45-65 years with active COVID-19. This CDR3 reads CASIPLWASPHEQYF. CDR3 coding DNA: TGTGCCAGCATCCCCCTCTGGGCCTCCCCCCACGAGCAGTACTTC.